Listed below are T cell receptor beta chains from one sample, sequenced in a study of vaccination and CD4 T cells after COVID-19. No cognate antigen is known for these TCRs. Using its own MiXCR run on the PCR reads, TCRdb lists one record per CDR3 protein. The sample consists of 9,500 to 15,000 distinct CDR3 sequences, about 53% of them appearing once. The specimen was CD4+ T cells from blood, cultured in vitro. The receptor source for this set is a human donor who had recovered from COVID-19. Each CDR3 is given with its conserved first and last residue. D genes are given only for firm matches. A clone size is listed for some rows: how often the clone was seen (once, few, many), or a class if it is expanded.

J | D | size | V | CDR3 | DNA
TRBJ2-1 | TRBD1 | . | TRBV5-4 | CASSVQGWNEQFF | TGTGCCAGCAGCGTACAGGGGTGGAATGAGCAGTTCTTC
TRBJ2-2 | TRBD2 | . | TRBV20-1 | CSVKGLAGVGTGELFF | TGCAGTGTCAAGGGACTAGCGGGAGTCGGCACCGGGGAGCTGTTTTTT
TRBJ1-3 | . | medium-sized | TRBV7-9 | CASSNGPANTIYF | TGTGCCAGCAGCAATGGGCCGGCAAACACCATATATTTT
TRBJ2-7 | . | . | TRBV7-2 | CASSLVAGWQYF | TGTGCCAGCAGCTTAGTTGCGGGATGGCAGTACTTC
TRBJ2-1 | . | . | TRBV20-1 | CSARGNPSTTYNEQFF | TGCAGTGCTAGAGGGAACCCCTCCACGACCTACAATGAGCAGTTCTTC
TRBJ1-2 | . | few | TRBV24-1 | CATSLTGYGYTF | TGTGCCACCAGTCTGACGGGCTATGGCTACACCTTC
TRBJ2-3 | . | few | TRBV6-2/TRBV6-3 | CASRYHSGSTDTQYF | TGTGCCAGCAGGTACCATAGCGGAAGCACAGATACGCAGTATTTT
TRBJ2-5 | TRBD1 | few | TRBV6-1 | CASSINRGETQYF | TGTGCCAGCAGTATAAACAGGGGCGAGACCCAGTACTTC
TRBJ2-5 | TRBD2 | few | TRBV2 | CASGLAGPQETQYF | TGTGCCTCAGGACTAGCGGGACCTCAAGAGACCCAGTACTTC
TRBJ2-7 | . | few | TRBV20-1 | CSVPSRRSYEQYF | TGCAGTGTTCCAAGTCGGAGGTCCTACGAGCAGTACTTC
TRBJ2-3 | TRBD1 | . | TRBV6-1 | CASSELTGEPDTQYF | TGTGCCAGCAGTGAACTGACAGGGGAACCAGATACGCAGTATTTT
TRBJ1-2 | . | . | TRBV5-4 | CASSHDSGSYGYTF | TGTGCCAGCAGCCATGACTCCGGCTCCTATGGCTACACCTTC
TRBJ2-2 | . | . | TRBV11-3 | CASSLDGGSNTGELFF | TGTGCCAGCAGCTTAGATGGGGGGTCGAACACCGGGGAGCTGTTTTTT
TRBJ1-2 | TRBD1 | . | TRBV7-9 | CASSTRTGDGYTF | TGTGCCAGCAGCACAAGGACAGGCGATGGCTACACCTTC
TRBJ1-6 | . | medium-sized | TRBV27 | CASRRRLINSPLHF | TGTGCCAGCAGAAGGCGACTGATTAATTCACCCCTCCACTTT
TRBJ2-3 | . | . | TRBV2 | CASSLDQADTQYF | TGTGCCAGCAGCCTGGACCAAGCAGATACGCAGTATTTT
TRBJ2-3 | TRBD1 | once | TRBV6-1 | CASSAGTGTDTQYF | TGTGCCAGCAGTGCCGGGACAGGCACAGATACGCAGTATTTT
TRBJ2-7 | . | . | TRBV12-3/TRBV12-4 | CASAKRTSSYEQYF | TGTGCCAGCGCCAAAAGGACAAGCTCCTACGAGCAGTACTTC
TRBJ2-7 | . | . | TRBV5-1 | CASRVGGANYEQYF | TGCGCCAGCCGGGTGGGGGGAGCAAACTACGAGCAGTACTTC
TRBJ2-5 | TRBD1 | . | TRBV4-1 | CASSLGWGQGKETQYF | TGCGCCAGCAGCCTAGGCTGGGGACAGGGGAAAGAGACCCAGTACTTC
TRBJ1-5 | . | . | TRBV2 | CASRLRGDDNQPQHF | TGTGCCAGCAGGCTGCGGGGGGACGACAATCAGCCCCAGCATTTT
TRBJ2-7 | . | . | TRBV21-1 | CASSKEPPRGPPRGEQYF | TGTGCCAGCAGCAAAGAACCACCCCGCGGGCCACCGAGGGGTGAGCAGTACTTC
TRBJ1-1 | . | . | TRBV29-1 | CSVGGARVNTEAFF | TGCAGCGTTGGGGGTGCTCGAGTAAACACTGAAGCTTTCTTT
TRBJ1-5 | TRBD1 | . | TRBV2 | CASNSGTGVQPQHF | TGTGCCAGCAATTCCGGGACAGGGGTCCAGCCCCAGCATTTT
TRBJ1-6 | . | . | TRBV6-5 | CASSYSTQGVVTLHF | TGTGCCAGCAGTTACTCGACACAGGGTGTGGTAACCCTCCACTTT
TRBJ2-7 | TRBD1 | . | TRBV5-4 | CASSPRTGNAEQYF | TGTGCCAGCAGCCCCAGGACAGGGAACGCCGAGCAGTACTTC
TRBJ1-5 | . | . | TRBV2 | CASSDVLSNQPQHF | TGTGCCAGCAGTGACGTCCTTAGCAATCAGCCCCAGCATTTT
TRBJ2-5 | . | once | TRBV10-3 | CAISEPLMKTQYF | TGTGCCATCAGTGAGCCACTTATGAAGACCCAGTACTTC
TRBJ1-1 | TRBD1 | . | TRBV6-1 | CASTQDRGRSEAFF | TGTGCCAGCACCCAGGACAGGGGGCGCTCTGAAGCTTTCTTT
TRBJ2-7 | . | . | TRBV11-2 | CASSPSRVESYEQYF | TGTGCCAGCAGCCCGAGCAGGGTGGAGTCCTACGAGCAGTACTTC
TRBJ1-1 | TRBD1 | . | TRBV12-3/TRBV12-4 | CASGTGGARTEAFF | TGTGCCAGCGGGACAGGGGGCGCGAGGACTGAAGCTTTCTTT
TRBJ2-3 | TRBD1 | . | TRBV20-1 | CSASPGQGPGSSDTQYF | TGCAGTGCTTCGCCGGGACAGGGCCCGGGGTCATCCGATACGCAGTATTTT
TRBJ2-5 | . | . | TRBV6-1 | CASESRDQETQYF | TGTGCCAGCGAGAGCAGGGACCAAGAGACCCAGTACTTC
TRBJ1-5 | . | . | TRBV2 | CASARGLQPQHF | TGTGCCAGTGCGCGGGGGCTTCAGCCCCAGCATTTT
TRBJ1-1 | . | . | TRBV20-1 | CSARDHPNTEAFF | TGCAGTGCTAGAGATCACCCGAACACTGAAGCTTTCTTT
TRBJ2-2 | TRBD2 | . | TRBV20-1 | CSASLAGMAGELFF | TGCAGTGCTAGTCTAGCGGGAATGGCCGGGGAGCTGTTTTTT
TRBJ1-1 | . | once | TRBV5-1 | CASSLVGGDLNTEAFF | TGCGCCAGCAGCTTGGTTGGGGGGGACCTGAACACTGAAGCTTTCTTT
TRBJ2-5 | TRBD1 | . | TRBV6-5 | CASSYGTGEFETQYF | TGTGCCAGCAGTTACGGGACAGGGGAGTTTGAGACCCAGTACTTC
TRBJ1-5 | TRBD1 | . | TRBV28 | CASRGTGGPGAQHF | TGTGCCAGCAGAGGGACAGGGGGCCCTGGAGCCCAGCATTTT
TRBJ1-4 | . | . | TRBV27 | CASSRSMDDWGEKLFF | TGTGCCAGCAGTAGAAGTATGGACGACTGGGGGGAAAAACTGTTTTTT
TRBJ2-5 | TRBD1 | . | TRBV2 | CASIRQGARETQYF | TGTGCCAGCATTAGACAGGGGGCGCGAGAGACCCAGTACTTC
TRBJ2-2 | . | few | TRBV2 | CASSGGQNTGELFF | TGTGCCAGCAGTGGGGGACAGAACACCGGGGAGCTGTTTTTT
TRBJ1-5 | . | . | TRBV5-1 | CASSFPPAPPNQPQHF | TGCGCCAGCAGCTTTCCTCCGGCCCCCCCCAATCAGCCCCAGCATTTT
TRBJ1-2 | . | . | TRBV2 | CASNVRRQQYGYTF | TGTGCCAGCAATGTTCGTCGGCAGCAATATGGCTACACCTTC
TRBJ1-1 | . | . | TRBV12-3/TRBV12-4 | CASRQTRNTEAFF | TGTGCCAGCAGGCAAACTCGGAACACTGAAGCTTTCTTT
TRBJ2-7 | . | . | TRBV6-1 | CASRTGSGGEQYF | TGTGCCAGCAGAACGGGATCCGGAGGCGAGCAGTACTTC
TRBJ2-7 | . | . | TRBV6-5 | CASSYASSYGQYF | TGTGCCAGCAGTTACGCTTCTAGCTATGGGCAGTACTTC
TRBJ2-2 | TRBD2 | few | TRBV24-1 | CATRSGTRGTGELFF | TGTGCCACCAGATCCGGGACTAGAGGGACCGGGGAGCTGTTTTTT
TRBJ2-7 | TRBD1 | . | TRBV20-1 | CSFRDRVSYEQYF | TGCAGCTTCCGGGACAGAGTTTCCTACGAGCAGTACTTC
TRBJ2-7 | . | few | TRBV10-3 | CAIEGLSYEQYF | TGTGCCATTGAGGGACTCTCCTACGAGCAGTACTTC
TRBJ2-7 | . | . | TRBV6-2/TRBV6-3 | CASAPGWLALWGEQYF | TGTGCCAGCGCCCCAGGGTGGCTAGCGCTTTGGGGCGAGCAGTACTTC
TRBJ2-7 | . | . | TRBV5-8 | CASSPGSPGSSYEQYF | TGTGCCAGCAGCCCTGGCAGCCCGGGGAGTTCCTACGAGCAGTACTTC
TRBJ1-2 | . | . | TRBV28 | CASRRGGEGYTF | TGTGCCAGCAGGAGGGGGGGGGAAGGCTACACCTTC
TRBJ1-1 | TRBD1 | . | TRBV28 | CASRITGGPRSTEAFF | TGTGCCAGCAGAATAACAGGGGGCCCTCGGAGCACTGAAGCTTTCTTT
TRBJ1-6 | TRBD1 | . | TRBV12-3/TRBV12-4 | CASRRDRDSPLHF | TGTGCCAGCCGACGGGACAGGGATTCACCCCTCCACTTT
TRBJ1-1 | . | few | TRBV20-1 | CSARDQRAGATEAFF | TGCAGTGCTAGAGATCAGAGGGCAGGAGCCACTGAAGCTTTCTTT
TRBJ2-1 | TRBD2 | once | TRBV7-6 | CASSHPGLTKQFF | TGTGCCAGCAGCCATCCGGGACTAACTAAGCAGTTCTTC
TRBJ2-1 | TRBD2 | . | TRBV14 | CASSQGGTSGNEQFF | TGTGCCAGCAGCCAAGGTGGGACTAGCGGGAATGAGCAGTTCTTC
TRBJ2-6 | . | . | TRBV2 | CASSKGGGANVLTF | TGTGCCAGCAGTAAGGGCGGGGGGGCCAACGTCCTGACTTTC